The 28 T cell receptor beta chains reported below all come from one sample, sequenced in a study of blood T cell repertoires in COVID-19. Produced via immunoSEQ multiplex PCR; TCRdb's table is partial and in-frame only. The sample has 150,000 to 200,000 clones, around 86% seen once; the top ten hold approximately 13%. Sequences were obtained from peripheral blood. All receptors derive from a man aged 65-85 years who had recovered from COVID-19.

This clone appeared a few times. The V and J genes are TRBV29-1 and TRBJ2-5; TRBD2 aligns across 8 bases. Germline loops: CDR1 SQVTM, CDR2 ANQGSEA. The trim removed 1 base at V and 6 bases at J, leaving 4 bases unmatched. The CDR3 runs 13 residues. CDR3 sequence: CSVEGGRKQTQYF. DNA for the CDR3: TGCAGCGTTGAAGGCGGGAGGAAACAGACCCAGTACTTC.

The V gene is TRBV11-2, the J gene TRBJ1-1; 11 bases align to TRBD1. After removal of 3 bases from V and 5 bases from J, the junction contained 2 bases not matched to a gene. The germline V gene has CDR1 SGHAT and CDR2 FQNNGV. The CDR3 consists of 14 residues. CDR3 coding DNA: TGTGCCAGCAGCTTGGACAGGGGGCGGACTGAAGCTTTCTTT. The encoded protein is CASSLDRGRTEAFF.

The chain carries TRBV3-1 (or the pseudogene TRBV3-2) and TRBJ2-2; 7 nucleotides line up with TRBD2. V was clipped by 6 bases and J by 1 base; unmatched bases: 8. The CDR3 loop spans 16 amino acids. Looked up from germline, CDR1 is LGHDT and CDR2 is YNNKEL (reference sequence). The CDR3 loop is CASRPRQRGNTGELFF. The CDR3 DNA is TGTGCCAGCAGACCCCGCCAGCGGGGGAACACCGGGGAGCTGTTTTTT.

The chain joins TRBV27 to TRBJ1-3, with 10 bases aligning to TRBD1. V dropped 5 bases and J dropped 0; count of bases not matched to a gene: 10. Per the germline V gene, CDR1 is MNHEY and CDR2 is SMNVEV (reference sequence). CDR3 length: 18 residues. The CDR3 DNA reads TGTGCCAGCAGTCCAGGGACAGGGGCGATTCACTCTGGAAACACCATATATTTT. The encoded protein is CASSPGTGAIHSGNTIYF.

This clone showed up many times. This rearrangement joins TRBV2 to TRBJ2-1; 11 nucleotides match TRBD2. The CDR3 totals 17 residues. J was trimmed by 8 bases and V by 8 bases; bases with no gene match: 17. Germline CDR1 and CDR2: SNHLY and FYNNEI. CDR3 nucleotides: TGTGCCAGCCTGGGACAGAGCGGGACTAGCGGAGCCGATGAGCAGTTCTTC. Protein: CASLGQSGTSGADEQFF.

The chain joins TRBV18 to TRBJ2-2; D is perhaps TRBD1 (6 bases). CDR1 is KGHSH and CDR2 is LQKENI in the germline V gene. V was trimmed by 6 bases and J by 5 bases, leaving 16 bases between them. The CDR3 runs 15 residues. As DNA, the CDR3 is TGTGCCAGCTCCCCAAGTTCAGGGGATACCGGGGAGCTGTTTTTT. Its protein product is CASSPSSGDTGELFF.

In this sample, this clone turned up once. This chain connects TRBV11-2 to TRBJ1-1, with D maybe TRBD1 (6 bases). The CDR3 has 15 residues. Trimming cost V 5 bases and J 0 bases, with 13 bases left between them. The V gene's germline CDR1 is SGHAT and CDR2 FQNNGV. CDR3 loop: CASSHGQNMNTEAFF. CDR3 DNA: TGTGCCAGCAGCCATGGACAGAACATGAACACTGAAGCTTTCTTT.

CDR3 sequence reads: CASSLGQKYGYTF. CDR3 sequence (DNA): TGTGCCAGCAGCTTAGGGCAGAAGTATGGCTACACCTTC. The chain employs TRBV13 and TRBJ1-2; D is uncertain. CDR3 length: 13 amino acids. The ends were cut back, 0 bases at V and 5 bases at J, with 7 bases in the middle. The germline V gene has CDR1 PRHDT and CDR2 FYEKMQ (reference sequence).

The chain is built from TRBV7-3 and TRBJ2-2; possibly TRBD2 for D (6 bases). Germline CDR1 is SGHTA and CDR2 is FQGTGA. Trimming pared 1 base from V and 4 bases from J, leaving 10 bases between. The CDR3 is 15 residues long. The DNA for the CDR3 is TGTGCCAGCAGCTTAAAAGGAGCGGGCACCGGGGAGCTGTTTTTT. This gives the protein CASSLKGAGTGELFF.

This chain joins TRBV9 and TRBJ1-1, with TRBD1 matching 9 bases. Germline CDR1 and CDR2: SGDLS and YYNGEE. V shed 4 bases and J 1 base; nucleotides not matched to a gene: 5. CDR3 size: 15 residues. The CDR3 sequence: CASSPTGGANTEAFF. The CDR3 DNA is TGTGCCAGCAGCCCGACAGGGGGGGCGAACACTGAAGCTTTCTTT.

This chain uses TRBV9 with TRBJ2-1; maybe TRBD1 (6 bases). This CDR3 comprises 17 residues. Trimming stripped 1 base from V and 3 bases from J, with 17 bases between. Germline V gives CDR1 SGDLS, CDR2 YYNGEE. CDR3 DNA sequence: TGTGCCAGCAGCGTAACCCCCGGGGCAGGGGACTACAATGAGCAGTTCTTC. This sequence encodes CASSVTPGAGDYNEQFF.

The count of this clone is one. J is TRBJ2-7 and V is TRBV7-2; 12 nucleotides match TRBD2. This CDR3 has 18 residues. Trimming cost V 5 bases and J 5 bases; bases outside gene matches: 16. Germline V lookup: CDR1 SGHTA, CDR2 FQGNSA. CDR3 nucleotides: TGTGCCAGCAGCCTACAGGGAGCATCTAGCGGGAGGGCCGACGAGCAGTACTTC. It translates to CASSLQGASSGRADEQYF.

The chain employs TRBV10-2 and TRBJ2-7, with 8 bases lining up with TRBD2. The CDR3 sequence is 17 residues long. Germline V gene data show CDR1 as WSHSY and CDR2 as SAAADI. With 6 bases clipped from V and 2 bases from J, the junction kept 15 bases outside the gene matches. The CDR3 DNA follows: TGCGCCAGCAGCCGGGTAGTAGCGGGATCAACGGCCTACGAGCAGTACTTC. As protein: CASSRVVAGSTAYEQYF.

The chain uses TRBV4-3 and TRBJ1-4; D may be TRBD1 (6 bases). V lost 4 bases and J lost 6, with 21 bases in between. CDR1 and CDR2 from the germline V gene are LGHNA and YSLEER. There are 17 residues in the CDR3. The CDR3 loop reads CASSPDHMGGLHEKLFF. In nucleotides, the CDR3 is TGCGCCAGCAGCCCCGACCACATGGGGGGGCTCCATGAAAAACTGTTTTTT.

For this clone: It is unclear where the CDR3 begins or ends on the DNA, so no DNA is shown, and the CDR3 is as TCRdb lists it. The chain has TRBV12-3 or TRBV12-4 and TRBJ1-2. The CDR3 has 12 amino acids, counting both end residues. The CDR3 region is CASSLGTGGNTF.

This chain uses TRBV7-2 with TRBJ2-7; weak D call: TRBD2 (6 bases). Trimming pared 2 bases from V and 4 bases from J, leaving 9 bases between. The germline gives CDR1 SGHTA, CDR2 FQGNSA. This CDR3 is built from 13 residues. CDR3 amino acids: CASSLSGTYEQYF. In DNA, the CDR3 is TGTGCCAGCAGCTTATCCGGGACTTACGAGCAGTACTTC.

The chain links TRBV3-1 (or the pseudogene TRBV3-2) to TRBJ1-4, with 9 nucleotides matching TRBD1. Germline V CDR1 and CDR2: LGHDT, YNNKEL (reference sequence). The CDR3 runs 15 residues. With 4 bases clipped from V and 7 bases from J, the junction kept 7 bases outside the gene matches. CDR3 protein: CASSPGQGYAEKLFF. The CDR3 DNA sequence: TGTGCCAGCAGCCCTGGACAGGGGTACGCTGAAAAACTGTTTTTT.

V and J are TRBV30 and TRBJ1-1; tentatively, D is TRBD1 (5 bases). CDR1 GTSNPN and CDR2 SVGIG come from the germline V gene (reference sequence). This CDR3 has 13 amino acids. V lost 3 bases and J lost 4, with 12 bases in between. The CDR3 DNA is TGTGCCTGGAGCCGAGCGGGGGGCACTGAAGCTTTCTTT. Translating it yields CAWSRAGGTEAFF. The variable domain in full, with the rest retrieved from reference TRBV30 and TRBJ1-1, is SQTIHQWPATLVQPVGSPLSLECTVEGTSNPNLYWYRQAAGRGLQLLFYSVGIGQISSEVPQNLSASRPQDRQFILSSKKLLLSDSGFYLCAWSRAGGTEAFFGQGTRLTVV.

The V and J genes are TRBV6-5 and TRBJ2-7; 9 nucleotides agree with TRBD1. V was pared by 8 bases and J by 3 bases, with 5 bases of the junction left unmatched. Germline CDR1 MNHEY, CDR2 SVGAGI. The CDR3 sequence is 13 residues long. The chain's CDR3 is CASAEDRGYEQYF. The CDR3, as DNA: TGTGCCAGCGCCGAGGACAGGGGCTACGAGCAGTACTTC.

In its sample, this clone was seen once. The chain has TRBV3-1 (or the pseudogene TRBV3-2) and TRBJ2-5; 9 positions match TRBD1. V shed 6 bases, J shed 3 bases, and the junction held 8 bases outside the gene matches. This CDR3 comprises 15 residues. In germline, CDR1 is LGHDT, CDR2 YNNKEL (reference sequence). This CDR3 reads CASRPGTGSKETQYF. In DNA, the CDR3 is TGTGCCAGCAGACCCGGGACAGGGTCCAAAGAGACCCAGTACTTC.

The chain joins TRBV30 to TRBJ1-6; D gene uncertain. V was cut by 1 base and J by 9 bases, with 13 bases left in between. Germline lookup yields CDR1 GTSNPN and CDR2 SVGIG (reference sequence). This CDR3 has 14 amino acids. The CDR3 protein is CAWSGPPIRSPLHF. CDR3 nucleotide sequence: TGTGCCTGGAGTGGGCCTCCGATCCGTTCACCCCTCCACTTT.

The chain recombines TRBV29-1 with TRBJ1-2; 10 bases agree with TRBD1. The CDR3 loop spans 15 amino acids. J gave up 2 bases and V 6 bases, and 9 bases lay outside the gene matches. CDR1 is SQVTM and CDR2 is ANQGSEA in the germline V gene. The CDR3 is CSVGTGVEGNYGYTF. The CDR3, as DNA: TGCAGCGTAGGGACAGGGGTGGAGGGGAACTATGGCTACACCTTC.

The V and J genes are TRBV27 and TRBJ1-2; D is unresolved. This CDR3 comprises 16 residues. CDR1 is MNHEY, CDR2 SMNVEV, per germline (reference sequence). V lost 7 bases to trimming and J lost 4 bases, with 22 bases between them. CDR3 in amino acids: CASTPTPGEASYGYTF. DNA for the CDR3: TGTGCCAGCACCCCAACCCCCGGAGAGGCCTCCTATGGCTACACCTTC.

This clone was picked up one time. The chain is built from TRBV11-2 and TRBJ2-1; D unclear. Germline assignment: CDR1 SGHAT and CDR2 FQNNGV. The CDR3 sequence is 13 residues long. V was pared by 1 base and J by 5 bases, with 6 bases between. The CDR3 DNA reads TGTGCCAGCAGCTTAGTACGGGACAATGAGCAGTTCTTC. Translating it yields CASSLVRDNEQFF.

The J gene is TRBJ2-3, the V gene TRBV28, with 10 nucleotides matching TRBD2. Germline V gene data show CDR1 as MDHEN and CDR2 as SYDVKM. This CDR3 spans 16 amino acids. Trimming removed 2 bases from V and 3 bases from J; junction bases left unmatched: 5. CDR3 amino acids: CASSLLAGEVTDTQYF. Here the CDR3 DNA reads TGTGCCAGCAGTTTACTAGCGGGAGAAGTGACAGATACGCAGTATTTT.

The chain employs TRBV5-1 and TRBJ2-1, with 9 nucleotides matching TRBD2. The CDR3 totals 15 residues. Germline CDR1 is SGHRS and CDR2 is YFSETQ. Trimming took 5 bases from V and 2 from J; bases not matched to a gene: 5. The CDR3 loop is CASRPTSGTYNEQFF. DNA for the CDR3: TGCGCCAGCAGGCCGACTAGCGGTACCTACAATGAGCAGTTCTTC.

CDR3 coding DNA: TGTGCCAGTAGTAAATACCGACAGGGGGCGGGACAGCCCCAGCATTTT. Protein sequence: CASSKYRQGAGQPQHF. The chain is built from TRBV19 and TRBJ1-5, with TRBD1 matching 10 bases. Germline V gene lookup returns CDR1 LNHDA and CDR2 SQIVND (reference sequence). Trimming removed 4 bases from V and 7 bases from J; junction bases left unmatched: 10. The length of the CDR3 is 16 residues.

This clone turned up a few times. The chain has TRBV6-5 and TRBJ1-6; 11 nucleotides line up with TRBD1. The junction had 0 bases not matched to a gene; V was cut back by 0 bases and J by 8 bases. Looked up from germline, CDR1 is MNHEY and CDR2 is SVGAGI. CDR3 length: 15 residues. The chain's CDR3 is CASSYSGQGDSPLHF. The CDR3 DNA is TGTGCCAGCAGTTACTCGGGACAGGGGGATTCACCCCTCCACTTT.